Following are 28 T cell receptor beta chains from one sample sequenced in a study of T cells generated in artificial thymic organoids. Reverse primers in the TRAC or TRBC constant regions drove separate semi-nested PCRs for TCRalpha and TCRbeta. From the 5' RACE reads, TCRdb called clonotypes with MiXCR, one entry per CDR3 protein. The sample holds thousands of distinct CDR3 sequences; about 18% are singletons and the top ten take roughly 1.4%. Sequencing was done on a sample of naive CD8+ T cells from the thymus. Noted subset: CD3+TCRalphabeta+CD8SP T cells; for blood, CD45RO-CCR7+ naive CD8+ T cells. These receptors were taken from a human donor who gave cord blood stem cells for thymic organoid culture, a cardiac surgery patient who gave postnatal thymus, or a blood donor (not recorded which).

This clonotype ranks as medium-sized. This sequence joins TRBV12-3 or TRBV12-4 and TRBJ2-1; TRBD1 matches at 8 bases. The J segment lost 7 bases and the V segment lost 6 bases, leaving 5 bases of the junction unmatched. The CDR3 sequence is 13 residues long. CDR3 DNA: TGTGCCAGCAGGGACAGGGTCGGGAATGAGCAGTTCTTC. Protein: CASRDRVGNEQFF.

The chain links TRBV28 to TRBJ2-5; D not certain. The V and J ends lost 6 bases and 2 bases respectively, with 13 bases between them. Germline lookup yields CDR1 MDHEN and CDR2 SYDVKM. This CDR3 comprises 14 residues. The CDR3 spells CASSLSWRQETQYF. CDR3 nucleotides: TGTGCCAGCAGCCTATCGTGGAGACAAGAGACCCAGTACTTC.

The chain is built from TRBV7-9 and TRBJ1-5, with a weak D call TRBD1 (5 bases). Looked up from germline, CDR1 is SEHNR and CDR2 is FQNEAQ (reference sequence). The CDR3 has 13 amino acids. Trimming took off 5 bases at V and 9 bases at J, with 14 bases between the two ends. CDR3: CASSPGAGSPQHF. The CDR3 nucleotides read TGTGCCAGCAGCCCTGGGGCTGGTTCGCCCCAGCATTTT.

Of note for this clonotype: This may be a read error: a much more frequent sequence differs by one nucleotide. This rearrangement joins TRBV28 to TRBJ2-4; possible D gene TRBD2, 6 bases. This CDR3 comprises 16 residues. Per germline, CDR1 MDHEN and CDR2 SYDVKM. V lost 6 bases and J 9 bases, leaving 24 bases between the germline ends. CDR3 region: CASRRSGLAILSIQYF. The CDR3 DNA reads as TGTGCCAGCAGACGCTCGGGGCTAGCGATTTTGAGCATTCAGTACTTC.

This clonotype came up a few times. The CDR3 loop is CASSLDSFYGYTF. The CDR3 DNA reads as TGCGCCAGCAGCTTGGACAGTTTCTATGGCTACACCTTC. The rearrangement uses TRBV5-1 and TRBJ1-2; D ambiguous. Trimming pared 0 bases from V and 4 bases from J, leaving 7 bases between. Germline CDR1 is SGHRS and CDR2 is YFSETQ. The CDR3 loop spans 13 amino acids.

The chain is built from TRBV21-1 and TRBJ1-5; TRBD1 was called by the table and not checked on the DNA. TRBV21-1 is a pseudogene. The CDR3 runs to 17 residues. CDR3 in amino acids: CASSPWDRGRENQPQHF. The DNA for the CDR3 is TGTGCCAGCAGCCCCTGGGACAGGGGGCGCGAAAATCAGCCCCAGCATTTT.

This clonotype is labeled medium-sized. J is TRBJ2-1 and V is TRBV4-1; 7 bases line up with TRBD1. The V gene end was trimmed by 2 bases and the J gene end by 5 bases; junction bases not matched to a gene: 12. The CDR3 runs to 17 residues. Per germline, CDR1 MGHRA and CDR2 YSYEKL. The CDR3 spells CASSQTPGTETDNEQFF. CDR3 nucleotide sequence: TGCGCCAGCAGCCAAACCCCTGGGACAGAAACCGACAATGAGCAGTTCTTC.

The V gene is TRBV20-1, the J gene TRBJ2-7; the D gene is possibly TRBD1 (6 bases). The germline V gene has CDR1 DFQATT and CDR2 SNEGSKA (reference sequence). The CDR3 is 16 residues long. Deletions cut 3 bases from V and 3 bases from J, with 21 bases between. The CDR3: CSASDWDTQAYYEQYF. DNA for the CDR3: TGCAGTGCTAGTGACTGGGACACCCAAGCGTACTACGAGCAGTACTTC.

The chain couples TRBV12-3 or TRBV12-4 to TRBJ1-3, with D possibly TRBD1 on 5 matching bases. The CDR3 extends over 14 amino acids. Trimming cost V 5 bases and J 4 bases, with 12 bases left between them. The CDR3 coding sequence is TGTGCCAGCAGTGCCCGGGGCACGGGAAACACCATATATTTT. Protein: CASSARGTGNTIYF.

By frequency in the sample, this clonotype is medium-sized. The V and J genes are TRBV12-5 and TRBJ2-1, with TRBD1 identical over 9 bases. Germline-derived CDR1 and CDR2 are LGHNT and FRNRAP. CDR3 length equals 16 residues. J was trimmed by 4 bases and V by 1 base; bases with no gene match: 5. The CDR3 nucleotides are TGTGCTAGTGGTTTGGCTGGACAGGGGAGGTACAATGAGCAGTTCTTC. Its protein is CASGLAGQGRYNEQFF.

This clonotype is medium-sized. V is TRBV6-5 and J is TRBJ2-1; maybe TRBD1 (5 bases). The CDR3 is 16 residues long. The V gene's germline CDR1 is MNHEY and CDR2 SVGAGI. Trimming pared 0 bases from V and 7 bases from J, leaving 16 bases between. CDR3 sequence reads: CASSYSGHPALNEQFF. The CDR3 region has the DNA TGTGCCAGCAGTTACTCAGGACACCCTGCATTGAATGAGCAGTTCTTC.

This clonotype has ten or more counts. The V and J genes are TRBV27 and TRBJ2-1, with D tentatively TRBD2 (6 bases). Trimming took 3 bases from V and 6 from J, leaving 15 bases between them. Germline lookup yields CDR1 MNHEY and CDR2 SMNVEV (reference sequence). The CDR3 spans 15 residues. CDR3 nucleotide sequence: TGTGCCAGCAGTTTTGGAGGGGCCTCATTCAATGAGCAGTTCTTC. Translated: CASSFGGASFNEQFF.

This clonotype appeared a few times. This may be a read error: a much more frequent sequence differs by one nucleotide. The rearrangement links TRBV13 to TRBJ2-2, with D possibly matching TRBD2 (5 bases). CDR1 is PRHDT, CDR2 FYEKMQ, per germline (reference sequence). This CDR3 spans 17 amino acids. The CDR3: CASSLGLSASSTGEPFF. CDR3 bases: TGTGCCAGCAGCTTAGGCCTCAGCGCTAGTTCGACCGGGGAGCCGTTTTTT.

Many counts were recorded for this clonotype. The CDR3 reads CASSEALWDIAKNIQYF. The CDR3 DNA reads as TGTGCCAGCAGTGAAGCGCTGTGGGACATAGCCAAAAACATTCAGTACTTC. The chain combines TRBV2 with TRBJ2-4; possibly TRBD1 for D (6 bases). The CDR3 is 17 residues long. With 0 bases removed from V and 0 bases from J, the gap between germline ends came to 12 bases. The germline gives CDR1 SNHLY, CDR2 FYNNEI.

Sample share makes this clonotype medium-sized. The CDR3 sequence: CASSQPDRGTDTQYF. The CDR3 DNA reads TGCGCCAGCAGCCAACCTGACAGGGGCACAGATACGCAGTATTTT. The rearrangement joins TRBV4-1 to TRBJ2-3, with TRBD1 matching 7 bases. The CDR3 has 15 residues. V lost 2 bases, J lost 1 base, and 3 bases stayed unmatched. Per the germline V gene, CDR1 is MGHRA and CDR2 is YSYEKL.

V usage is TRBV7-9 and J usage is TRBJ1-1; 11 nucleotides align to TRBD1. The CDR3 length is 17 residues. The J segment lost 4 bases and the V segment lost 4 bases, leaving 11 bases of the junction unmatched. CDR1 and CDR2 from the germline V gene are SEHNR and FQNEAQ (reference sequence). DNA for the CDR3: TGTGCCAGCAGCTGGGGAGGACAGGGGGCTAAATTCACTGAAGCTTTCTTT. This gives the protein CASSWGGQGAKFTEAFF.

In regard to this clonotype: A single base separates this from a much larger clone, so it may be a read error. This chain links TRBV27 with TRBJ2-7; the match to TRBD1 covers 7 bases. Germline V gene lookup returns CDR1 MNHEY and CDR2 SMNVEV (reference sequence). The length of the CDR3 is 15 residues. The V segment lost 5 bases and the J segment 8 bases; nucleotides outside the gene matches: 15. The CDR3: CASSPIPGQSDKQYF. In nucleotides, the CDR3 is TGTGCCAGCAGTCCAATCCCGGGACAGTCCGACAAGCAGTACTTC.

This clonotype was seen a handful of times. V usage is TRBV7-9 and J usage is TRBJ2-7; 7 bases align to TRBD1. This CDR3 comprises 17 residues. With V trimmed by 5 bases and J by 3 bases, 16 bases remained unmatched. In germline, CDR1 is SEHNR, CDR2 FQNEAQ (reference sequence). CDR3 residues: CASSLRTGNVGDYEQYF. The CDR3 nucleotides are TGTGCCAGCAGCCTGAGGACAGGCAACGTTGGAGACTACGAGCAGTACTTC.

The CDR3 protein is CASSFKGELNEQFF. The DNA of the CDR3 is TGTGCCAGCAGTTTTAAAGGGGAATTGAATGAGCAGTTCTTC. V gene TRBV28 combines with J gene TRBJ2-1; D might be TRBD1 (5 bases). Between the trimmed V and J ends, which lost 3 bases and 7 bases, there was a span of 13 bases. The CDR3 has 14 amino acids. Germline V gene sequence: CDR1 MDHEN, CDR2 SYDVKM.

In its sample, this clonotype was seen a few times. The chain couples TRBV2 to TRBJ2-5, with D uncertain. Trimming cost V 1 base and J 1 base, with 4 bases left between them. Germline-derived CDR1 and CDR2 are SNHLY and FYNNEI. The CDR3 loop spans 13 amino acids. In DNA, the CDR3 is TGTGCCAGCAGTGAAGGGATCCAAGAGACCCAGTACTTC. Translated, it gives CASSEGIQETQYF.

By its share, this clonotype is medium-sized (0.01 to 0.1%). This sequence joins TRBV27 and TRBJ1-6, with TRBD1 identical over 7 bases. Germline V CDR1 and CDR2: MNHEY, SMNVEV (reference sequence). This CDR3 spans 16 amino acids. The V and J ends lost 4 bases and 0 bases, in that order; junction bases with no gene match: 3. CDR3 sequence: CASSSGQSSYNSPLHF. For the CDR3, the DNA is TGTGCCAGCAGTTCGGGACAGAGCTCCTATAATTCACCCCTCCACTTT.

This clonotype has more than one count but fewer than ten. The V call is TRBV12-3 or TRBV12-4, the J call TRBJ2-5; 8 positions match TRBD2. The CDR3 loop spans 13 amino acids. V dropped 8 bases and J dropped 5; count of bases not matched to a gene: 7. The CDR3 reads CASRSAGGETQYF. In DNA, the CDR3 is TGTGCCAGCCGGTCGGCGGGGGGCGAGACCCAGTACTTC.

The chain combines TRBV7-9 with TRBJ2-7; 8 bases are a match to TRBD1. Germline values: CDR1 SEHNR, CDR2 FQNEAQ (reference sequence). Germline trimming cut 5 bases from V and 1 base from J; bases unmatched to any gene: 7. CDR3 length: 15 amino acids. The CDR3 nucleotides are TGTGCCAGCAGCCCGGACAGGGTGGGGTCCTACGAGCAGTACTTC. This sequence encodes CASSPDRVGSYEQYF.

Only one count was recorded for this clonotype. The genes are TRBV12-3 or TRBV12-4 and TRBJ1-2; 8 bases are a match to TRBD1. CDR3 length: 16 residues. Trimming took 4 bases from V and 8 from J; bases not matched to a gene: 15. The CDR3 region has the DNA TGTGCCAGCAGTTCGGGCCTCGGACAGGGAAACGGAGGCTACACCTTC. Translating it yields CASSSGLGQGNGGYTF.

Remarks on this clonotype: A much larger clone lies one base from this, so it may be a read error. CDR3 sequence reads: CSARASVPGRGHEQFF. CDR3 DNA: TGCAGTGCTAGAGCTAGTGTGCCGGGCCGAGGGCATGAGCAGTTCTTC. This chain links TRBV20-1 with TRBJ2-1, with D possibly TRBD2 on 5 matching bases. The V gene lost 1 base and the J gene lost 8 bases, with 21 bases spanning the gap. The CDR3 has 16 residues. CDR1 and CDR2 (germline): DFQATT, SNEGSKA (reference sequence).

By frequency in the sample, this clonotype is medium-sized (0.01 to 0.1%). The chain recombines TRBV4-3 with TRBJ2-7, with D unclear. V lost 3 bases, J lost 3 bases, and 9 bases lay in between. CDR3 length: 13 amino acids. CDR1 and CDR2 (germline): LGHNA, YSLEER. CDR3 region: CASSQANYYEQYF. CDR3 DNA: TGCGCCAGCAGCCAGGCCAATTACTACGAGCAGTACTTC.

This clonotype is termed medium-sized. The chain carries TRBV5-6 and TRBJ2-7, with a tentative D call TRBD1 (6 bases). V shed 4 bases and J shed 2 bases, with 16 bases lying between them. CDR3 size: 15 residues. Germline-derived CDR1 and CDR2 are SGHDT and YYEEEE. CDR3 nucleotide sequence: TGTGCCAGCAGCCAGGACAGACACCCTCCCTACGAGCAGTACTTC. Translation: CASSQDRHPPYEQYF.

This clonotype is labeled as medium-sized. The chain has TRBV27 and TRBJ2-3, with D unresolved. The CDR3 covers 15 residues. CDR1 MNHEY and CDR2 SMNVEV come from the germline V gene (reference sequence). Trimming took off 1 base at V and 0 bases at J, with 8 bases between the two ends. The CDR3: CASSLLGFSTDTQYF. CDR3 sequence (DNA): TGTGCCAGCAGTTTATTGGGGTTTAGCACAGATACGCAGTATTTT.